A single sample gave rise to the 6 T cell receptor beta chains below, sequenced in a study of T-cell reconstitution after alpha-beta-depleted transplantation in children (TCRdb year 2016). Libraries were built with PCR. Sequencing relied on an Illumina HiSeq 2500. TCR library preparation used molecular barcoding, with unique molecular identifiers applied to normalize quantification of the TCRbeta repertoire. TCRdb took the public reads, trimmed them with fastp at Q25, ran MiXCR for clone calling and kept in-frame beta chains. One record per CDR3 amino acid sequence lists the most common genes and DNA. The sample yields 240,000 or so distinct CDR3 sequences; around 8% were counted once. 5% to 7% of the sample is in the top ten clones. The intended sense of this specimen's treatment or condition label: allogeneic hematopoietic cell transplantation with graft depleted of TCRalphabeta T cells and CD19 B cells.

The sample in question was PBMCs, mostly from graft donor cells, obtained 180 days after TCRalphabeta/CD19-depleted stem cell transplant. These receptor sequences come from a male patient younger than 18 who had a stem cell transplant for acute lymphoblastic leukemia, so the T cells may come from the graft donor.

This clonotype was observed many times. The V and J genes are TRBV6-5 and TRBJ2-5; D is perhaps TRBD1 (5 bases). The CDR3 contains 13 residues. The V end was cut by 0 bases, the J end by 4 bases, with 6 bases between. The germline gives CDR1 MNHEY, CDR2 SVGAGI. CDR3 sequence (DNA): TGTGCCAGCAGTTACTCAAGGGGAGAGACCCAGTACTTC. Its translation: CASSYSRGETQYF.

This clonotype came up many times. The chain carries TRBV29-1 and TRBJ1-2, with a possible D match to TRBD1 (6 bases). Germline V gene data show CDR1 as SQVTM and CDR2 as ANQGSEA. V lost 7 bases and J 3 bases, leaving 18 bases between the germline ends. The CDR3 totals 14 residues. CDR3 in DNA: TGCAGCGCTCGGCTTGGGGGCCCGGACTATGGCTACACCTTC. Amino acid sequence: CSARLGGPDYGYTF.

This clonotype was detected ten times or more. The chain recombines TRBV6-5 with TRBJ2-1, with 9 bases aligning to TRBD1. The CDR3 spans 18 residues. Trimming removed 4 bases from V and 9 bases from J; junction bases left unmatched: 19. Looked up from germline, CDR1 is MNHEY and CDR2 is SVGAGI. This CDR3 is CASSSRLVPGQGGREQFF. The CDR3 DNA follows: TGTGCCAGCAGTTCACGGCTAGTCCCGGGACAGGGTGGACGTGAGCAGTTCTTC.

This clonotype was counted at least ten times. The chain employs TRBV6-2 or TRBV6-3 and TRBJ1-5, with D uncertain. Deletions cut 0 bases from V and 2 bases from J, with 20 bases between. CDR1 is MNHEY, CDR2 SVGEGT, per germline. CDR3 length equals 19 residues. The CDR3 DNA sequence: TGTGCCAGCAGTTACTCGTTCACGACCAGGACTGGAGGCAATCAGCCCCAGCATTTT. Protein sequence: CASSYSFTTRTGGNQPQHF.

This clonotype was picked up many times. The V call is TRBV18, the J call TRBJ1-1; D not resolved. Germline CDR1 and CDR2: KGHSH and LQKENI. The germline V and J ends were trimmed by 6 bases and 1 base, with 3 bases remaining between them. This CDR3 region has 11 residues. The CDR3 nucleotides read TGTGCCAGCTCCGCGAACACTGAAGCTTTCTTT. Residues: CASSANTEAFF.

This clonotype was seen repeatedly, ten times or more. The chain is built from TRBV29-1 and TRBJ1-2; a weak D match, TRBD1 (6 bases). The CDR3 has 15 residues. CDR1 and CDR2 from the germline V gene are SQVTM and ANQGSEA. V lost 4 bases, J lost 6 bases, and 21 bases lay in between. In DNA, the CDR3 is TGCAGCGTTGGGGTCTCGGGGGGCGCATTGGATGGCTACACCTTC. Its translation is CSVGVSGGALDGYTF.